These 25 T cell receptor beta chains share one sample of origin, sequenced in a study of blood T cell repertoires in COVID-19. Here immunoSEQ multiplex PCR was the method, and the copy in TCRdb shows in-frame clones only, minus some. Here the sample spans fewer than 80,000 clones, 73% being singletons. The sequenced sample consisted of peripheral blood. These receptors were collected from a man aged 60 to 75 with acute or convalescent COVID-19.

The rearrangement joins TRBV5-6 to TRBJ1-2; 8 bases map to TRBD1. J gave up 0 bases and V 0 bases, and 1 base lay outside the gene matches. The CDR3 loop spans 15 amino acids. The germline V gene encodes CDR1 SGHDT and CDR2 YYEEEE. CDR3 sequence reads: CASSLGDRTNYGYTF. The CDR3 DNA follows: TGTGCCAGCAGCTTGGGGGACAGGACTAACTATGGCTACACCTTC.

V usage is TRBV10-3 and J usage is TRBJ2-2, with 9 bases that match TRBD2. V lost 10 bases and J lost 1; bases outside the gene matches: 4. CDR1 is ENHRY and CDR2 is SYGVKD in the germline V gene. This CDR3 has 14 residues. In DNA, the CDR3 is TGTGCCAGCAAGACTAGCGGGAACACCGGGGAGCTGTTTTTT. Translated, it gives CASKTSGNTGELFF.

V usage is TRBV7-9 and J usage is TRBJ1-3; 8 bases align to TRBD1. Germline loops: CDR1 SEHNR, CDR2 FQNEAQ (reference sequence). The CDR3 contains 16 residues. The V gene end was trimmed by 5 bases and the J gene end by 2 bases; junction bases not matched to a gene: 8. CDR3 region: CASSPPGQEAGNTIYF. The CDR3 nucleotides are TGTGCCAGCAGCCCCCCGGGACAGGAGGCTGGAAACACCATATATTTT.

The chain has TRBV21-1 and TRBJ2-5; no check of the table's D call, TRBD2, against the DNA was made. TRBV21-1 is designated a pseudogene. The CDR3 runs 16 residues. CDR3 amino acids: CAGRMAGGHRPRDQYF. CDR3 DNA: TGTGCCGGCCGAATGGCGGGGGGCCACCGACCAAGAGACCAGTACTTC.

The chain employs TRBV7-6 and TRBJ2-3; a weak D match, TRBD1 (6 bases). Germline values: CDR1 SGHVS, CDR2 FNYEAQ. The CDR3 loop spans 18 amino acids. The ends were cut back, 3 bases at V and 5 bases at J, with 24 bases in the middle. The CDR3 sequence: CASSLRPPTGLTLDTQYF. CDR3 coding DNA: TGTGCCAGCAGCTTGCGTCCTCCGACAGGCCTCACATTAGATACGCAGTATTTT.

The chain joins TRBV25-1 to TRBJ2-7, with D perhaps TRBD2 (6 bases). Trimming left V 10 bases short and J 0 bases short, with 19 bases between. CDR3 length: 15 amino acids. Germline CDR1 MGHDK, CDR2 SYGVNS. The CDR3 loop is CATVPGTQFSYEQYV. The CDR3 coding sequence is TGTGCCACTGTTCCCGGGACTCAATTCTCCTACGAGCAGTACGTC.

The chain joins TRBV19 to TRBJ1-4; D gene uncertain. This CDR3 spans 15 amino acids. CDR1 LNHDA and CDR2 SQIVND come from the germline V gene (reference sequence). The ends were cut back, 1 base at V and 8 bases at J, with 14 bases in the middle. The DNA of the CDR3 is TGTGCCAGTAGTATAGTTCACTTTGAGAAAGAAAAACTGTTTTTT. Encoded protein: CASSIVHFEKEKLFF.

The J gene is TRBJ2-3, the V gene TRBV7-9, with a possible D match to TRBD2 (6 bases). The CDR3 spans 14 residues. Between the trimmed V and J ends, which lost 4 bases and 6 bases, there was a span of 14 bases. Germline V CDR1 and CDR2: SEHNR, FQNEAQ (reference sequence). CDR3 protein: CASSSSGGRDTQYF. The CDR3, as DNA: TGTGCCAGCAGCTCTTCCGGGGGTCGGGATACGCAGTATTTT.

The chain employs TRBV7-2 and TRBJ2-5; 7 bases agree with TRBD1. Germline-derived CDR1 and CDR2 are SGHTA and FQGNSA. The CDR3 runs to 15 residues. The trim removed 4 bases at V and 7 bases at J, leaving 12 bases unmatched. CDR3 amino acids: CASSSIQGSAVTQYF. The CDR3 DNA sequence: TGTGCCAGCAGCTCGATACAGGGGTCGGCGGTGACCCAGTACTTC.

This clone appeared a few times. The chain is built from TRBV6-4 and TRBJ2-1; 12 bases are a match to TRBD2. Germline lookup yields CDR1 MRHNA and CDR2 SNTAGT. The CDR3 has 14 amino acids. V shed 2 bases and J 7 bases; nucleotides not matched to a gene: 0. In DNA, the CDR3 is TGTGCCAGCAGTGACGGGACTAGCGGGAATGAGCAGTTCTTC. The encoded protein is CASSDGTSGNEQFF.

J is TRBJ2-2 and V is TRBV7-8; 11 bases are a match to TRBD1. Germline trimming cut 4 bases from V and 6 bases from J; bases unmatched to any gene: 1. Germline V CDR1 and CDR2: SGHVS, FQNEAQ. The CDR3 consists of 14 residues. The CDR3 DNA sequence: TGTGCCAGCAGCTGGGACAGGGGGGCCGGGGAGCTGTTTTTT. Translating it yields CASSWDRGAGELFF.

The chain is built from TRBV6-1 and TRBJ2-7, with 9 bases identical to TRBD1. The germline gives CDR1 MNHNS, CDR2 SASEGT. The CDR3 is 16 residues long. With V trimmed by 3 bases and J by 0 bases, 6 bases remained unmatched. The CDR3 loop is CASSDFGTGSSYEQYV. The CDR3 bases are TGTGCCAGCAGTGACTTCGGGACAGGGAGCTCCTACGAGCAGTACGTC.

This rearrangement joins TRBV7-6 to TRBJ2-3; 11 bases align to TRBD2. Germline trimming cut 2 bases from V and 3 bases from J; bases unmatched to any gene: 7. The germline V gene encodes CDR1 SGHVS and CDR2 FNYEAQ. CDR3 length: 17 residues. CDR3: CASSLWGTSGGTDTQYF. DNA of the CDR3: TGTGCCAGCAGCTTATGGGGCACTAGCGGGGGTACAGATACGCAGTATTTT.

This clone appeared a single time. DNA for the CDR3: TGTGCCAGCAGCCGAGAGGAGTCTAGTGAGACCCAGTACTTC. Translating gives CASSREESSETQYF. The J gene is TRBJ2-5, the V gene TRBV7-7, with D unresolved. In germline, CDR1 is SSHAT, CDR2 FNYEAQ (reference sequence). The CDR3 totals 14 residues. The V end was cut by 5 bases, the J end by 5 bases, with 15 bases between.

This chain connects TRBV7-3 to TRBJ2-1, with 7 bases aligning to TRBD1. CDR1 is SGHTA and CDR2 is FQGTGA in the germline V gene. CDR3 length: 16 residues. With V trimmed by 5 bases and J by 4 bases, 11 bases remained unmatched. The CDR3 is CASSPRQGAAYNEQFF. The CDR3, as DNA: TGTGCCAGCAGCCCCCGACAGGGTGCCGCATACAATGAGCAGTTCTTC.

The chain combines TRBV12-2 with TRBJ2-7; TRBD2 is the table's D call, not checked against the DNA. TRBV12-2 is designated a pseudogene. The CDR3 has 15 residues. This CDR3 reads CASRLARAASYEQYV. DNA of the CDR3: TGTGCAAGTCGCTTAGCGCGGGCAGCTTCCTACGAGCAGTACGTC.

The V and J genes are TRBV2 and TRBJ2-7, with 9 bases identical to TRBD1. Germline values: CDR1 SNHLY, CDR2 FYNNEI. Trimming took 10 bases from V and 5 from J; bases not matched to a gene: 12. The CDR3 runs to 14 residues. CDR3 protein: CATRDRVDPNEQYF. DNA of the CDR3: TGTGCCACCAGGGACAGGGTGGACCCTAACGAGCAGTACTTC.

V is TRBV28 and J is TRBJ2-7; TRBD1 matches 8 bases. Unmatched junction bases numbered 4, after V lost 9 bases and J lost 6 bases. The germline CDR1 and CDR2 sequences are MDHEN and SYDVKM. The CDR3 contains 11 residues. The CDR3 here is CASSGQVEQYF. The CDR3, as DNA: TGTGCCAGTTCGGGACAGGTCGAGCAGTACTTC.

A few counts support this clone. It is likely a read error: a sequence one base away is far more abundant. V and J are TRBV7-8 and TRBJ2-5, with 7 bases that match TRBD2. Looked up from germline, CDR1 is SGHVS and CDR2 is FQNEAQ. This CDR3 region has 16 residues. The CDR3 spells CACSLGWGGSQETQYF. The CDR3, as DNA: TGTGCCTGCAGCTTAGGGTGGGGGGGGTCCCAAGAGACCCAGTACTTC.

This chain joins TRBV5-4 and TRBJ2-1; D is perhaps TRBD2 (5 bases). This CDR3 region has 12 residues. Between the trimmed V and J ends, which lost 1 base and 7 bases, there was a span of 6 bases. CDR1 and CDR2 from the germline V gene are SGHNT and YYREEE (reference sequence). In nucleotides, the CDR3 is TGTGCCAGCAGCTTGACGGGGAATGAGCAGTTCTTC. As protein: CASSLTGNEQFF. The full variable domain, in which reference TRBV5-4 and TRBJ2-1 provide the parts outside the CDR3, is ETGVTQSPTHLIKTRGQQVTLRCSSQSGHNTVSWYQQALGQGPQFIFQYYREEENGRGNFPPRFSGLQFPNYSSELNVNALELDDSALYLCASSLTGNEQFFGPGTRLTVL.

The chain has TRBV7-3 and TRBJ1-6, with D tentatively TRBD1 (5 bases). From germline, CDR1 is SGHTA and CDR2 FQGTGA. V was pared by 2 bases and J by 10 bases, with 18 bases between. The CDR3 extends over 16 amino acids. CDR3 region: CASSLGNLRVGSPLHF. The CDR3 coding sequence is TGTGCCAGCAGCTTAGGGAACCTCAGGGTGGGATCACCCCTCCACTTT.

This clone occurred once. The chain joins TRBV3-1 (or the pseudogene TRBV3-2) to TRBJ1-2; TRBD1 is a possible D gene (5 bases). The V end was cut by 4 bases, the J end by 6 bases, with 15 bases between. From germline, CDR1 is LGHDT and CDR2 YNNKEL (reference sequence). This CDR3 comprises 14 residues. For the CDR3, the DNA is TGTGCCAGCAGCCTACTGGGGGGAAGCGATGGCTACACCTTC. Its translation: CASSLLGGSDGYTF.

The chain recombines TRBV18 with TRBJ1-2, with TRBD1 matching over 10 bases. CDR3 length: 15 residues. The V gene end was trimmed by 3 bases and the J gene end by 4 bases; junction bases not matched to a gene: 5. Germline assignment: CDR1 KGHSH and CDR2 LQKENI. The CDR3 spells CASSPTGQGPYGYTF. Here the CDR3 DNA reads TGTGCCAGCTCACCTACGGGACAGGGGCCCTATGGCTACACCTTC.

J is TRBJ1-6 and V is TRBV6-5, with TRBD1 as a possible D gene (5 bases). V lost 8 bases and J lost 9, with 14 bases in between. The germline CDR1 and CDR2 sequences are MNHEY and SVGAGI. This CDR3 comprises 13 residues. CDR3 sequence: CASVRQPSSPLHF. The CDR3 DNA reads as TGTGCCAGCGTAAGACAGCCTAGTTCACCCCTCCACTTT.

The V gene is TRBV5-4, the J gene TRBJ2-4, with D uncertain. V dropped 2 bases and J dropped 2 bases, with 8 bases sitting between them. This CDR3 is 14 amino acids long. The germline CDR1 and CDR2 sequences are SGHNT and YYREEE (reference sequence). The DNA for the CDR3 is TGTGCCAGCAGCTTAGCTAGTTCCAAAAACATTCAGTACTTC. Translation: CASSLASSKNIQYF.